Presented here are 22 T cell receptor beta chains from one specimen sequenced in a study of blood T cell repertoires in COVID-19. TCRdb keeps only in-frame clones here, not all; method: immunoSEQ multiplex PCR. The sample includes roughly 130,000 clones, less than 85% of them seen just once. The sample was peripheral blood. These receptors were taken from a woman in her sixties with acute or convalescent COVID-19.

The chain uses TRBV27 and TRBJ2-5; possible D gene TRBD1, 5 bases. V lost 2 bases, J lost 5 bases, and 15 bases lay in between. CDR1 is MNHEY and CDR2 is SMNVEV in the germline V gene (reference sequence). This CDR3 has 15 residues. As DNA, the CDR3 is TGTGCCAGCAGTTTAGCCCCCGGACACGGGGAGACCCAGTACTTC. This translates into CASSLAPGHGETQYF.

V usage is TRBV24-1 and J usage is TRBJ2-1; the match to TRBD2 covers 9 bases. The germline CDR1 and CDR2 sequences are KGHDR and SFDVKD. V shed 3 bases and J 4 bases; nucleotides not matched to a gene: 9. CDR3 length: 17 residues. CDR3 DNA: TGTGCCACCAGTGATCCCCTCCAAGCGGGGGGTTACAATGAGCAGTTCTTC. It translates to CATSDPLQAGGYNEQFF.

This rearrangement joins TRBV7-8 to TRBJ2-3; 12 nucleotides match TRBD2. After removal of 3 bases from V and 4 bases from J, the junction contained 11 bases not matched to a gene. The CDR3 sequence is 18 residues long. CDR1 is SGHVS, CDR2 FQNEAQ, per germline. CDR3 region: CASSFLPSGGASPDTQYF. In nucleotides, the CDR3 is TGTGCCAGCAGCTTTTTGCCTAGCGGGGGGGCATCGCCAGATACGCAGTATTTT.

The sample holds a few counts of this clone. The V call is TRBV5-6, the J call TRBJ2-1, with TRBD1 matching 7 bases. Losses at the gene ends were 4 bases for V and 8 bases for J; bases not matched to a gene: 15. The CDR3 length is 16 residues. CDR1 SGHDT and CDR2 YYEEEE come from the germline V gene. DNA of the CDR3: TGTGCCAGCAGCAAATATATGACAGGGAGTAGCGATGAGCAGTTCTTC. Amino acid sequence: CASSKYMTGSSDEQFF.

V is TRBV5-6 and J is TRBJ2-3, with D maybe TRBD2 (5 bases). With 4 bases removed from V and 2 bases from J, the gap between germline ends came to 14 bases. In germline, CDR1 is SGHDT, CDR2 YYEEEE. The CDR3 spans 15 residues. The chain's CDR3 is CASSPDFFLTDTQYF. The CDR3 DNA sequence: TGTGCCAGCAGCCCGGACTTTTTCCTCACAGATACGCAGTATTTT.

The DNA for the CDR3 is TGTGCCAGCAGCTCGAACGGGGGGAAAGAGACCCAGTACTTC. Its translation: CASSSNGGKETQYF. The chain uses TRBV5-4 and TRBJ2-5; 7 nucleotides agree with TRBD2. This CDR3 spans 14 amino acids. Looked up from germline, CDR1 is SGHNT and CDR2 is YYREEE (reference sequence). The junction had 5 bases not matched to a gene; V was cut back by 3 bases and J by 3 bases.

The CDR3 region is CASREDRGTGEQYF. In nucleotides, the CDR3 is TGTGCCAGCAGAGAGGACAGGGGAACGGGAGAGCAGTACTTC. The V and J genes are TRBV6-5 and TRBJ2-7; 9 nucleotides line up with TRBD1. The CDR3 contains 14 residues. Germline CDR1 is MNHEY and CDR2 is SVGAGI. Unmatched junction bases numbered 10, after V lost 6 bases and J lost 7 bases.

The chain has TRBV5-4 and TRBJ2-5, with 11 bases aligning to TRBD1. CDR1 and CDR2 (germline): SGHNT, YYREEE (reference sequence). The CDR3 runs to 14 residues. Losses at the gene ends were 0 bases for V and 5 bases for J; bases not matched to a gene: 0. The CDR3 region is CASSLGDRGETQYF. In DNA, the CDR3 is TGTGCCAGCAGCTTGGGGGACAGGGGGGAGACCCAGTACTTC.

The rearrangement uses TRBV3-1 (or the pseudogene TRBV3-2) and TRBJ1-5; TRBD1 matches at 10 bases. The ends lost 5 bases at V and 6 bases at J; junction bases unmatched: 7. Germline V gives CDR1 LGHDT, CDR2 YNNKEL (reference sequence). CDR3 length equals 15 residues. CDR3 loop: CASSLTGTGVQPQHF. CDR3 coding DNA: TGTGCCAGCAGCTTAACCGGGACAGGGGTTCAGCCCCAGCATTTT.

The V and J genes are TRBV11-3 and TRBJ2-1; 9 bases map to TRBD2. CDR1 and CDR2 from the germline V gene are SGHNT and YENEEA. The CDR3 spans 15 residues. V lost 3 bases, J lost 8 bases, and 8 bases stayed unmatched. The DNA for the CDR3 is TGTGCCAGCAGCTTGGGGACTAGCTTTGGGGATGAGCAGTTCTTC. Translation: CASSLGTSFGDEQFF.

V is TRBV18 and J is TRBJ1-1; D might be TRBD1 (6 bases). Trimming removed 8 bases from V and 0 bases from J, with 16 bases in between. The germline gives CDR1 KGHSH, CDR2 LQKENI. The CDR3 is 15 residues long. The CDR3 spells CASGESGTMNTEAFF. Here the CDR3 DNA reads TGTGCCAGCGGTGAGTCCGGGACAATGAACACTGAAGCTTTCTTT. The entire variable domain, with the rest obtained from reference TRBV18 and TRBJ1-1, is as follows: NAGVMQNPRHLVRRRGQEARLRCSPMKGHSHVYWYRQLPEEGLKFMVYLQKENIIDESGMPKERFSAEFPKEGPSILRIQQVVRGDSAAYFCASGESGTMNTEAFFGQGTRLTVV.

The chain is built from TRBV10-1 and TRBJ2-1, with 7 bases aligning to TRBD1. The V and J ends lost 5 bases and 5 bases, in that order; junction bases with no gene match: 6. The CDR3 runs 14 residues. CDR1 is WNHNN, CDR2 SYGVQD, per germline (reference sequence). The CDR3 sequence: CASSRTGPDNEQFF. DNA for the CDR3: TGCGCCAGCAGTCGGACAGGACCAGACAATGAGCAGTTCTTC.

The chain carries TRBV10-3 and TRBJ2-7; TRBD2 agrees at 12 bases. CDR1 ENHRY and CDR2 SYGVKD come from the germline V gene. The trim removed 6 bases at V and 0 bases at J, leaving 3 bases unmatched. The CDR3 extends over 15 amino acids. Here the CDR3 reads CAIRSSGGASYEQYV. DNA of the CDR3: TGTGCCATCAGATCTAGCGGGGGGGCCTCCTACGAGCAGTACGTC.

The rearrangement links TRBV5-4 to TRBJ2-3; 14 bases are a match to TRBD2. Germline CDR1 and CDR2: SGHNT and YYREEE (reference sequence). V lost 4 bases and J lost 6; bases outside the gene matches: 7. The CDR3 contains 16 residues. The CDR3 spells CASSRTSGGSQDTQYF. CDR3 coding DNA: TGTGCCAGCAGCAGGACTAGCGGGGGGTCCCAGGATACGCAGTATTTT.

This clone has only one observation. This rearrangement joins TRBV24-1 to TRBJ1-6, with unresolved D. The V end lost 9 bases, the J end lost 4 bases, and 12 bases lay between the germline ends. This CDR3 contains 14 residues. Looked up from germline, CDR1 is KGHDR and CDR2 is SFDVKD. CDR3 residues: CATRGRDYNSPLHF. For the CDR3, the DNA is TGTGCCACCCGGGGTCGGGATTATAATTCACCCCTCCACTTT.

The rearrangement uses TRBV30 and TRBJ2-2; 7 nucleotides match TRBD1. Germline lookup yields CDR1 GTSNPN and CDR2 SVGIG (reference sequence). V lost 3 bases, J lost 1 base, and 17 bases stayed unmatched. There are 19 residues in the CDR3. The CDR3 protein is CAWRGRQGRDLKNTGELFF. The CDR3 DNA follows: TGTGCCTGGAGGGGAAGACAGGGAAGGGACCTTAAGAACACCGGGGAGCTGTTTTTT. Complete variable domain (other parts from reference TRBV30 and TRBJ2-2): SQTIHQWPATLVQPVGSPLSLECTVEGTSNPNLYWYRQAAGRGLQLLFYSVGIGQISSEVPQNLSASRPQDRQFILSSKKLLLSDSGFYLCAWRGRQGRDLKNTGELFFGEGSRLTVL.

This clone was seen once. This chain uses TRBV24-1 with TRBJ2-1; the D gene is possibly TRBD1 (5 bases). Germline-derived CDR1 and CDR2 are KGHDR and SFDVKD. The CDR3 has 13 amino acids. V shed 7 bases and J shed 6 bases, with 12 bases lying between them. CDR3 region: CATRTARGNEQFF. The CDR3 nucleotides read TGTGCCACCAGGACAGCTAGGGGCAATGAGCAGTTCTTC.

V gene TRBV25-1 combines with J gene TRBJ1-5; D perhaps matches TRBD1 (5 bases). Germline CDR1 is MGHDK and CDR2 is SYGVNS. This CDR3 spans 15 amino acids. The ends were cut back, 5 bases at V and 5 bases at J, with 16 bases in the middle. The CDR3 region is CASSPSGGGYQPQHF. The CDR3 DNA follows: TGTGCCAGCAGTCCGAGCGGGGGGGGATATCAGCCCCAGCATTTT.

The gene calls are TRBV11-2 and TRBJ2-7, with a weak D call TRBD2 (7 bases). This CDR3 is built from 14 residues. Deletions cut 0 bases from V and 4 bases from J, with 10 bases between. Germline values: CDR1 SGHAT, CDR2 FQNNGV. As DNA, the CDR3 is TGTGCCAGCAGCTTAGAGGGGGGGCCTTACGAGCAGTACGTC. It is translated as CASSLEGGPYEQYV.

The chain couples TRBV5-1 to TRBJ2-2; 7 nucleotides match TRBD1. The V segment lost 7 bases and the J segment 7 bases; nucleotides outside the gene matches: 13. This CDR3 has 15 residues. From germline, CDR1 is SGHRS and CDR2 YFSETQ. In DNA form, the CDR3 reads TGCGCCAGCCGTCCGGGACAGATAGGGTTCGGGGAGCTGTTTTTT. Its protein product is CASRPGQIGFGELFF. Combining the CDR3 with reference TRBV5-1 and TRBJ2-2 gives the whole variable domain KAGVTQTPRYLIKTRGQQVTLSCSPISGHRSVSWYQQTPGQGLQFLFEYFSETQRNKGNFPGRFSGRQFSNSRSEMNVSTLELGDSALYLCASRPGQIGFGELFFGEGSRLTVL.

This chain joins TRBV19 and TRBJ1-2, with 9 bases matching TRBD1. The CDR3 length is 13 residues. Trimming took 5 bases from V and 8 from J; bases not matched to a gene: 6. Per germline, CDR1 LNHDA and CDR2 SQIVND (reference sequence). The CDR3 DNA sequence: TGTGCCAGTAGTGCACGGGACAGGGAAGGCTACACCTTC. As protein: CASSARDREGYTF.

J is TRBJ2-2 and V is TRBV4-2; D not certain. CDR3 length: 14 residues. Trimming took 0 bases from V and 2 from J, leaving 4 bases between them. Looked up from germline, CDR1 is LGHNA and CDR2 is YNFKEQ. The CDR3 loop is CASSQELNTGELFF. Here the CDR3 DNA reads TGTGCCAGCAGCCAAGAGCTAAACACCGGGGAGCTGTTTTTT.